The T cell receptor (beta chain) under discussion was sequenced for a study of Tregs in tolerant kidney transplant recipients. TCRdb keeps only in-frame clones here, not all; method: immunoSEQ multiplex PCR. This sample contains roughly 30,000 clones. Findings and limits, study-wide: Changing PCR primers prevented nucleotide comparison between some patients' samples. Biological reproducibility was not directly addressed in this study.

In regard to this clone: The antigen is unknown. The observed sequence ends 3 residues before the CDR3 terminus, with the missing tail filled in from the germline J gene.

Germline V CDR1 and CDR2: SEHNR, FQNEAQ (reference sequence). This CDR3 contains 15 residues. V was pared by 3 bases and J by 5 bases, with 6 bases of the junction left unmatched. This sequence joins TRBV7-9 and TRBJ2-7, with 11 bases fitting TRBD2. This specimen consisted of CD8+ T cells from blood, obtained before the transplant. This TCR came from a human donor who received a combined kidney and bone marrow transplant. The covered CDR3 bases are TGTGCCAGCAGCTTGGTTAGCGGGAGGGCCCACGAG. It yields the protein CASSLVSGRAHE. Given in full, the CDR3 is CASSLVSGRAHEQYF.